The following is a T cell receptor (beta chain) sequence with its context. The table came from immunoSEQ multiplex PCR; TCRdb's copy has only in-frame clones and leaves some out. Of around 64,000 clones listed, 91% are singletons. The sample comes from a study of T cells in localized non-small cell lung cancer. In germline, CDR1 is SGHVS, CDR2 FQNEAQ. Trimming removed 5 bases at V and 5 bases at J, with 16 bases between. The CDR3 loop spans 14 amino acids. The sequence was collected from a man aged 40-75 years with stage I lung adenocarcinoma. The chain uses TRBV7-8 and TRBJ2-7; maybe TRBD2 (6 bases). The sample was peripheral blood, taken before any cancer treatment. This chain's CDR3 is CASSPGDARDEQYF. The CDR3 coding sequence is TGTGCCAGCAGCCCGGGGGACGCCCGGGACGAGCAGTACTTC. Supplemented by reference TRBV7-8 and TRBJ2-7, the full variable domain reads GAGVSQSPRYKVAKRGQDVALRCDPISGHVSLFWYQQALGQGPEFLTYFQNEAQLDKSGLPSDRFFAERPEGSVSTLKIQRTQQEDSAVYLCASSPGDARDEQYFGPGTRLTVT.